One TCR beta chain is described in this entry. The V gene's germline CDR1 is SNHLY and CDR2 FYNNEI. V gave up 6 bases and J gave up 7 bases; unmatched junction bases: 6. This CDR3 comprises 14 residues. It was with 60 Vbeta and 13 Jbeta primers that the PCR ran. Per the authors' pipeline: In a later analysis, around 10 million of some 80 million unique beta chains occurred in at least two donors. Repertoires were generated with immunoSEQ multiplex PCR, while TCRdb's copy carries only in-frame clones and drops some. V and J calls plus clone size are reproduced from that table; the DNA served to infer D and trimming. The sample has some 220,000 clones; 77% are singletons. The data were obtained in a study of cytomegalovirus exposure and HLA in healthy donors.

The sequence came from a woman aged 55-70 years in good health and CMV-seropositive. Sample: PBMCs. This chain connects TRBV2 to TRBJ2-7, with 13 bases fitting TRBD2. The CDR3 DNA is TGTGCCAGCAGACCCGGGACTAGCGGGGATGAGCAGTACTTC. It encodes CASRPGTSGDEQYF.